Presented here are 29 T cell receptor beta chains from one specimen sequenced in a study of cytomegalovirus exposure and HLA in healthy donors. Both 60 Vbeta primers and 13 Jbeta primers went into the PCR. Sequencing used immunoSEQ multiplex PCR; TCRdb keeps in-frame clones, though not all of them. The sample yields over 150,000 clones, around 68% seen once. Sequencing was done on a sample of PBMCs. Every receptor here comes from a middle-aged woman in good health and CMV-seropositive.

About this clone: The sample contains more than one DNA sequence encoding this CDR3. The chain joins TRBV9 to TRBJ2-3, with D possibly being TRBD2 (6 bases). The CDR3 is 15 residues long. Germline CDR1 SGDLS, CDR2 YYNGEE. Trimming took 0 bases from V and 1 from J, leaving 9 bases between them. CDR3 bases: TGTGCCAGCAGCGTAGTGGGCGGGGGCACAGATACGCAGTATTTT. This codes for CASSVVGGGTDTQYF.

CDR3 protein: CASSSMGGESSYEQYF. The CDR3 region has the DNA TGTGCCAGCAGTTCCATGGGGGGGGAAAGCTCCTACGAGCAGTACTTC. The chain couples TRBV27 to TRBJ2-7, with TRBD2 identical over 7 bases. Germline CDR1 and CDR2: MNHEY and SMNVEV (reference sequence). Losses at the gene ends were 4 bases for V and 0 bases for J; bases not matched to a gene: 9. This CDR3 is built from 16 residues.

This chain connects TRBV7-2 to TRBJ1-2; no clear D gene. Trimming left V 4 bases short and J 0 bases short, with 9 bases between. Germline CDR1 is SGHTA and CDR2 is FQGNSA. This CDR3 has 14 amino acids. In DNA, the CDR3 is TGTGCCAGCAGCTCCAGGAATACTAACTATGGCTACACCTTC. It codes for CASSSRNTNYGYTF.

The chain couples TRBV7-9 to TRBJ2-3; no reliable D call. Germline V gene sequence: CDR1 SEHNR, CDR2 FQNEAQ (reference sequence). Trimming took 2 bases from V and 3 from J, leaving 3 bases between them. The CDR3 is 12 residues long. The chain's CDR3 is CASSLRTDTQYF. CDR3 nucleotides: TGTGCCAGCAGCTTACGTACAGATACGCAGTATTTT.

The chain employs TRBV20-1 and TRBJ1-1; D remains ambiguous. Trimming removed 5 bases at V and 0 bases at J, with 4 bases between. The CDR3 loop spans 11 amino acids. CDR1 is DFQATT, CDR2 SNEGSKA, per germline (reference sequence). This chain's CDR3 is CSAPLNTEAFF. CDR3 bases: TGCAGTGCTCCCTTGAACACTGAAGCTTTCTTT.

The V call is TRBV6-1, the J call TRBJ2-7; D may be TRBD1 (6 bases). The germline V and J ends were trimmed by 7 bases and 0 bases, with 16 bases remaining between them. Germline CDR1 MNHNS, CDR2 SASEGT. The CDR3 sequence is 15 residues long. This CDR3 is CASTKAEGVSYEQYF. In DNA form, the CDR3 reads TGTGCCAGCACCAAAGCCGAGGGGGTCTCCTACGAGCAGTACTTC.

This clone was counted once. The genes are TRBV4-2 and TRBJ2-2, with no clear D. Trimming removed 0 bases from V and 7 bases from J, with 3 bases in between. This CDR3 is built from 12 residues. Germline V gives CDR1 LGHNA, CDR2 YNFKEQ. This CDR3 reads CASSQDSGELFF. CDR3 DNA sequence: TGTGCCAGCAGCCAAGATAGCGGGGAGCTGTTTTTT.

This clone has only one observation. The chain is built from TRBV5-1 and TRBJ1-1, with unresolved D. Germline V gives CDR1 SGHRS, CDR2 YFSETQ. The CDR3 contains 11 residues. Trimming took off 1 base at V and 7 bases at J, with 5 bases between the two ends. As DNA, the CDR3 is TGCGCCAGCAGCTTGACGGGTGAAGCTTTCTTT. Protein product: CASSLTGEAFF. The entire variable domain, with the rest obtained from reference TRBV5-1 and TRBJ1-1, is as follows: KAGVTQTPRYLIKTRGQQVTLSCSPISGHRSVSWYQQTPGQGLQFLFEYFSETQRNKGNFPGRFSGRQFSNSRSEMNVSTLELGDSALYLCASSLTGEAFFGQGTRLTVV.

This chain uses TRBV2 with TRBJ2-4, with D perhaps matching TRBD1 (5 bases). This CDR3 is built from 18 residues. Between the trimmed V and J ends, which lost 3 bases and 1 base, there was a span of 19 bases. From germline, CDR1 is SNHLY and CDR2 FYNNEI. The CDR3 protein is CASSDQGQFDGAKNIQYF. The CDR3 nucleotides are TGTGCCAGCAGTGATCAGGGCCAGTTCGATGGGGCCAAAAACATTCAGTACTTC.

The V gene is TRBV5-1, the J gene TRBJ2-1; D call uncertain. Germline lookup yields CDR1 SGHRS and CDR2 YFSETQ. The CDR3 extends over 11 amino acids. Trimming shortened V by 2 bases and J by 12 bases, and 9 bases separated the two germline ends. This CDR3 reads CASSFDGPQFF. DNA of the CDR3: TGCGCCAGCAGCTTTGATGGCCCGCAGTTCTTC.

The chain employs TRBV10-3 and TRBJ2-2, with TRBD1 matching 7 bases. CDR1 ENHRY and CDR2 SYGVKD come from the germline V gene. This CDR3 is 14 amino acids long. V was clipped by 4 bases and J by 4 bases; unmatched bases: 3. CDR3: CAISVGDSTGELFF. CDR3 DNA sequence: TGTGCCATCAGTGTGGGGGACAGCACCGGGGAGCTGTTTTTT.

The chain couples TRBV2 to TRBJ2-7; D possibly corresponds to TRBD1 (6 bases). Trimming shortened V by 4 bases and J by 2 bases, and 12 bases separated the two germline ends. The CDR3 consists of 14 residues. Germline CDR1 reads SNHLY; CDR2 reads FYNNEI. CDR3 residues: CASSAEGVAYEQYF. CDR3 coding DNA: TGTGCCAGCAGTGCCGAGGGGGTTGCCTACGAGCAGTACTTC.

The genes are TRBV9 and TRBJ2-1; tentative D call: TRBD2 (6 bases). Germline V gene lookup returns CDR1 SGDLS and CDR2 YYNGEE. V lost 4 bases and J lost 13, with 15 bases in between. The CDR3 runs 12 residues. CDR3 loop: CASSSNLATQFF. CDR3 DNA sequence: TGTGCCAGCAGCTCCAACCTAGCGACCCAGTTCTTC.

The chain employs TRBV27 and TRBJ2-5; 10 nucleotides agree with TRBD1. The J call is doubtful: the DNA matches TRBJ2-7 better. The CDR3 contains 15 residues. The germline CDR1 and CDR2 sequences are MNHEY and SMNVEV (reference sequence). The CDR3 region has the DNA TGTGCCAGCAGTCAGCGACAGGGGGCGACTTACGAGCAGTACTTC. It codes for CASSQRQGATYEQYF.

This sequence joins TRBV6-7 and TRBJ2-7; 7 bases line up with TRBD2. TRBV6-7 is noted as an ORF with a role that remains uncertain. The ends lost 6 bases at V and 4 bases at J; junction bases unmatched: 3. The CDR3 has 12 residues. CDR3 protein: CASRPGRYEQYF. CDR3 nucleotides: TGTGCCAGCAGGCCCGGGAGGTACGAGCAGTACTTC.

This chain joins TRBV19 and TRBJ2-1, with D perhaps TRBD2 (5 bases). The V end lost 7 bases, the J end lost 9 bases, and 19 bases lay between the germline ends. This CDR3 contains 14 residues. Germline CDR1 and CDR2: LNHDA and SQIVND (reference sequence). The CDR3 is CASNDFPGVGEQFF. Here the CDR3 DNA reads TGTGCCAGTAATGACTTTCCCGGGGTGGGTGAGCAGTTCTTC.

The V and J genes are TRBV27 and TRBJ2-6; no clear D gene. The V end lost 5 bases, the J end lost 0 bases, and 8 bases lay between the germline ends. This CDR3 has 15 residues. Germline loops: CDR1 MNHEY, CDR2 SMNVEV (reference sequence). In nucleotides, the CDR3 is TGTGCCAGCAGTCCCCTTAGCTCTGGGGCCAACGTCCTGACTTTC. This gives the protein CASSPLSSGANVLTF.

CDR3 sequence reads: CASSYRGSGELFF. The CDR3 DNA sequence: TGTGCCAGCAGTTACAGGGGGTCCGGGGAGCTGTTTTTT. J is TRBJ2-2 and V is TRBV6-5; D possibly corresponds to TRBD1 (6 bases). Germline V gene data show CDR1 as MNHEY and CDR2 as SVGAGI. V lost 2 bases and J lost 6, with 7 bases in between. There are 13 residues in the CDR3.

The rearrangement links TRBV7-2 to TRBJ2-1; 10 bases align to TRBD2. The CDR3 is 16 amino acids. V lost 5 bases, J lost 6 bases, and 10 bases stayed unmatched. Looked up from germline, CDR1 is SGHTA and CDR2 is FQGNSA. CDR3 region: CASSTKSGGAINEQFF. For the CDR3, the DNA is TGTGCCAGCAGCACGAAAAGCGGGGGGGCCATCAATGAGCAGTTCTTC. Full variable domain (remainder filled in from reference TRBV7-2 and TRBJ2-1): GAGVSQSPSNKVTEKGKDVELRCDPISGHTALYWYRQSLGQGLEFLIYFQGNSAPDKSGLPSDRFSAERTGGSVSTLTIQRTQQEDSAVYLCASSTKSGGAINEQFFGPGTRLTVL.

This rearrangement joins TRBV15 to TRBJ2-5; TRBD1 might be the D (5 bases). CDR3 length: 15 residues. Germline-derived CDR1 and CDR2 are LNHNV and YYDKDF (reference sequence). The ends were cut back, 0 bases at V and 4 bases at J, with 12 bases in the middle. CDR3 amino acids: CATSRDQGGGETQYF. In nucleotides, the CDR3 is TGTGCCACCAGCAGAGATCAGGGTGGCGGAGAGACCCAGTACTTC.

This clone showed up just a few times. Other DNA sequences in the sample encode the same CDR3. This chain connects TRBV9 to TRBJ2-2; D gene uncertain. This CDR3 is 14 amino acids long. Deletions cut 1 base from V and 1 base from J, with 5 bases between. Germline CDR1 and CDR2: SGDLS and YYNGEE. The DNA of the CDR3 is TGTGCCAGCAGCGTATCCGGGAACACCGGGGAGCTGTTTTTT. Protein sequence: CASSVSGNTGELFF.

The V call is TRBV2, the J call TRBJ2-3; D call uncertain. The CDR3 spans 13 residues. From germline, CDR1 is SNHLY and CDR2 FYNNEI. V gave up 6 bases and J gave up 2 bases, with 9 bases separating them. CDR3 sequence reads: CASSYRNTDTQYF. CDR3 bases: TGTGCCAGCAGCTACAGAAACACAGATACGCAGTATTTT.

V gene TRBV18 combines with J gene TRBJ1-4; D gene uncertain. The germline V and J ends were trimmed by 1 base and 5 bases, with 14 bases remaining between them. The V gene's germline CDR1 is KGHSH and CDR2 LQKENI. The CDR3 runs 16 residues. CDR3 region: CASSPRSAALNEKLFF. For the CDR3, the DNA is TGTGCCAGCTCACCACGAAGCGCAGCTCTAAATGAAAAACTGTTTTTT. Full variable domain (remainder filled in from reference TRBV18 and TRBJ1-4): NAGVMQNPRHLVRRRGQEARLRCSPMKGHSHVYWYRQLPEEGLKFMVYLQKENIIDESGMPKERFSAEFPKEGPSILRIQQVVRGDSAAYFCASSPRSAALNEKLFFGSGTQLSVL.

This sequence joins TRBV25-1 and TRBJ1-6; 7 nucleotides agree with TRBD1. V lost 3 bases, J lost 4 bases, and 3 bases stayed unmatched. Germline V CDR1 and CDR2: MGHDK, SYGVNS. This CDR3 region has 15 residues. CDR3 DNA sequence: TGTGCCAGCAGTGATTGGGGACAGTATAATTCACCCCTCCACTTT. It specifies CASSDWGQYNSPLHF. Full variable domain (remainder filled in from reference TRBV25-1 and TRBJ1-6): EADIYQTPRYLVIGTGKKITLECSQTMGHDKMYWYQQDPGMELHLIHYSYGVNSTEKGDLSSESTVSRIRTEHFPLTLESARPSHTSQYLCASSDWGQYNSPLHFGNGTRLTVT.

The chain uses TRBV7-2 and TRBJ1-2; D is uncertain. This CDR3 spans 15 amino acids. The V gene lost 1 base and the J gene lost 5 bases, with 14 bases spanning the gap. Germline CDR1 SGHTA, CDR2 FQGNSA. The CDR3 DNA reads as TGTGCCAGCAGCTTAGGCCTTCGGCAGGTTTATGGCTACACCTTC. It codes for CASSLGLRQVYGYTF.

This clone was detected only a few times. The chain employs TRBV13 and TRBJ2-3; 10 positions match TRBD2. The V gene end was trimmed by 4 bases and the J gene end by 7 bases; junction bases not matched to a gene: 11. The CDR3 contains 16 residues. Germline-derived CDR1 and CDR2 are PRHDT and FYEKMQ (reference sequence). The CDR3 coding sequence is TGTGCCAGCAGCTCCGTCAGCGGGGGGGCCATAAATACGCAGTATTTT. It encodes CASSSVSGGAINTQYF.

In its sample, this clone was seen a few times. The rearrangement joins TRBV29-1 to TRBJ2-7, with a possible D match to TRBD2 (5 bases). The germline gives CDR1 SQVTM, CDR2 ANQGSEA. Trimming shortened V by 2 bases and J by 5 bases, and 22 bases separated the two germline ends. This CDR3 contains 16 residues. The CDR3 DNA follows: TGCAGCGTTGAACAAGTCAGAGGGAGCTTCCGCGACGAGCAGTACTTC. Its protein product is CSVEQVRGSFRDEQYF.

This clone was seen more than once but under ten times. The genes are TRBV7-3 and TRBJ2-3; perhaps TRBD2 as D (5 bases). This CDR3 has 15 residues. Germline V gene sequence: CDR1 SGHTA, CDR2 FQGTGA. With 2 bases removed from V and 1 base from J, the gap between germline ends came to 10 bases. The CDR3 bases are TGTGCCAGCAGCTTAGGGAGTGCCCGCACAGATACGCAGTATTTT. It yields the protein CASSLGSARTDTQYF.

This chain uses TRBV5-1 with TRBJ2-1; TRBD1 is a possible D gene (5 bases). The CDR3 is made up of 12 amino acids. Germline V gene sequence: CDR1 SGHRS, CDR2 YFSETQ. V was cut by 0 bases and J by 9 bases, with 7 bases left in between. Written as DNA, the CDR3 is TGCGCCAGCAGCTTGGACAGGAGTGAGCAGTTCTTC. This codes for CASSLDRSEQFF.